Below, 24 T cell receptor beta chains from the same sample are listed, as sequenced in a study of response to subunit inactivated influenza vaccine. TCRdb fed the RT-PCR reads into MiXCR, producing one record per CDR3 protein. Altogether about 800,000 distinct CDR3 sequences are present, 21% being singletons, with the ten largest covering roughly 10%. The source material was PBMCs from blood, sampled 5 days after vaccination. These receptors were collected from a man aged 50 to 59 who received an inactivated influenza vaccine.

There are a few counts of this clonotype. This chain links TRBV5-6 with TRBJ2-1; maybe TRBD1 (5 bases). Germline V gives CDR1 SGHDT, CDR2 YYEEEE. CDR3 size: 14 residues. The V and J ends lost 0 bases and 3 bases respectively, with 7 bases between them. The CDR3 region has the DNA TGTGCCAGCAGCTTGGGGACACTCTACAATGAGCAGTTCTTC. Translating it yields CASSLGTLYNEQFF.

The CDR3: CASSRMELRGYTF. The CDR3 nucleotides are TGTGCCAGCAGCCGGATGGAATTGCGTGGCTACACCTTC. The chain has TRBV14 and TRBJ1-2; D uncertain. The V gene lost 4 bases and the J gene lost 7 bases, with 13 bases spanning the gap. This CDR3 is built from 13 residues. Germline-derived CDR1 and CDR2 are SGHDN and FVKESK.

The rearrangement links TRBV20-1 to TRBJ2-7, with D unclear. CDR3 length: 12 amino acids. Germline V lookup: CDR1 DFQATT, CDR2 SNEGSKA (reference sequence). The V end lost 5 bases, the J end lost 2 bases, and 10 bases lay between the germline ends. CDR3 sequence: CSAEVSTYEQYF. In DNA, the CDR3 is TGCAGTGCTGAGGTGTCTACCTACGAGCAGTACTTC.

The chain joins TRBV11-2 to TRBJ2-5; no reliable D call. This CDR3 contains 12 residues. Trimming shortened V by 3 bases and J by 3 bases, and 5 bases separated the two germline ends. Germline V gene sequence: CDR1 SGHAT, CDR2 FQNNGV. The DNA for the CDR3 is TGTGCCAGCAGCTTGGCTAAAGAGACCCAGTACTTC. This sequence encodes CASSLAKETQYF.

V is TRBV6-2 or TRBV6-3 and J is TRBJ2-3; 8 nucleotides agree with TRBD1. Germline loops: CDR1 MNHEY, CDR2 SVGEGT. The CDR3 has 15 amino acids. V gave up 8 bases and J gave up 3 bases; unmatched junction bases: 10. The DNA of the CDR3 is TGTGCCAGCGGTCCCACCCGACAGGGGACAGATACGCAGTATTTT. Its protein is CASGPTRQGTDTQYF.

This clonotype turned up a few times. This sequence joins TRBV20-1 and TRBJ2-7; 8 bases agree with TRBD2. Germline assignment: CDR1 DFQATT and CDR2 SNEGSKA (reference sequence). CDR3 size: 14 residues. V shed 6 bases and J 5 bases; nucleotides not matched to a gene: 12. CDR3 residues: CSAVSGTPWDEQYF. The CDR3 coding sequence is TGCAGTGCCGTTAGCGGGACCCCCTGGGACGAGCAGTACTTC.

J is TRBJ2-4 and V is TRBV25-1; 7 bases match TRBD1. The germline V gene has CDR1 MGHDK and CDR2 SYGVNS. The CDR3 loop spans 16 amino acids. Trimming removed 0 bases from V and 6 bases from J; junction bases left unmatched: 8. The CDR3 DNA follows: TGTGCCAGCAGTGAATATAAGACAGGGCTGGGAAACATTCAGTACTTC. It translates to CASSEYKTGLGNIQYF.

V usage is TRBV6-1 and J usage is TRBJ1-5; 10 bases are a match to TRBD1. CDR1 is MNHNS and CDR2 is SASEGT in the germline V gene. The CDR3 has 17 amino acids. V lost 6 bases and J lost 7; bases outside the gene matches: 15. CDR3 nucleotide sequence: TGTGCCAGCAGCCGCGGCCTCTTTGGACAGGGGGGGCAGCCCCAGCATTTT. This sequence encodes CASSRGLFGQGGQPQHF.

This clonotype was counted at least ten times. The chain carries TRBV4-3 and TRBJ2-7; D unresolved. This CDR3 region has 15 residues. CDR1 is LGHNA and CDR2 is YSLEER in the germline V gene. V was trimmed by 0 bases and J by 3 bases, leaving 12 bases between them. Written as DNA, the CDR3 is TGCGCCAGCAGCCAAGAGTCTGCCAGAAACTACGAGCAGTACTTC. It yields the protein CASSQESARNYEQYF.

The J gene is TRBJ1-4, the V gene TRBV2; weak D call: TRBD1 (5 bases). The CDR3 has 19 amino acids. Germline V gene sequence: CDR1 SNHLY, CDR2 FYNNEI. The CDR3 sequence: CTISKGLAGGGWANEKLFF. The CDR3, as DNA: TGTACCATCAGTAAGGGACTAGCGGGAGGCGGGTGGGCTAATGAAAAACTGTTTTTT.

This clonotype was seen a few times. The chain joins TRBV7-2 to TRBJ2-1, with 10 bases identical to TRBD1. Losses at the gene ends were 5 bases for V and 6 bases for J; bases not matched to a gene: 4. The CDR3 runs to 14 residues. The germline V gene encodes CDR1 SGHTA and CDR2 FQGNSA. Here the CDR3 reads CASSAWDRGNEQFF. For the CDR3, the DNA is TGTGCCAGCAGCGCCTGGGACAGGGGCAATGAGCAGTTCTTC.

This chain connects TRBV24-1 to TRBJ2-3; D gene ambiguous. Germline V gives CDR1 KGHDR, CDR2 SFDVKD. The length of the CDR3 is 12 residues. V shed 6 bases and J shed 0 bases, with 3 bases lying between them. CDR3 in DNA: TGTGCCACCAGTTCTAGCACAGATACGCAGTATTTT. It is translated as CATSSSTDTQYF.

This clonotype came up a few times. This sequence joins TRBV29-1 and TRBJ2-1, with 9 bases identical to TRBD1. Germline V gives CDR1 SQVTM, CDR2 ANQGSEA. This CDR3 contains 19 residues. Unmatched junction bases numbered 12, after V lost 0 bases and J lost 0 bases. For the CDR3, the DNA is TGCAGCGTTGAAGATCTACAGGGGGCTAGGGTCCTCTCCTACAATGAGCAGTTCTTC. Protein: CSVEDLQGARVLSYNEQFF.

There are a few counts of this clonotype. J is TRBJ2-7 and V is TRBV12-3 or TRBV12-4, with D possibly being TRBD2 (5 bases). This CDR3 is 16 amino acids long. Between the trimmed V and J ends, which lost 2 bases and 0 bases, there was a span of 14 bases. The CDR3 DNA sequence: TGTGCCAGCAGTTTAAGAGGACGGGGAAGCTCCTACGAGCAGTACTTC. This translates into CASSLRGRGSSYEQYF.

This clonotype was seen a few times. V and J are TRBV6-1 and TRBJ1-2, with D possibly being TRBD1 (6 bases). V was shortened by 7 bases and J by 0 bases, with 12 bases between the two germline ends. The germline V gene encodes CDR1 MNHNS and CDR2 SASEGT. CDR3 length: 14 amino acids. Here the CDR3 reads CASTEDRPNYGYTF. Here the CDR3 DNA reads TGTGCCAGCACAGAGGACAGACCTAACTATGGCTACACCTTC.

CDR3 sequence reads: CASSLASRLAGRETQYF. The CDR3 bases are TGTGCCAGCAGCTTAGCGTCCCGACTAGCGGGGAGAGAGACCCAGTACTTC. The V gene is TRBV7-8, the J gene TRBJ2-5, with TRBD2 matching over 11 bases. Losses at the gene ends were 0 bases for V and 4 bases for J; bases not matched to a gene: 7. Germline V lookup: CDR1 SGHVS, CDR2 FQNEAQ. The CDR3 loop spans 17 amino acids. Supplemented by reference TRBV7-8 and TRBJ2-5, the full variable domain reads GAGVSQSPRYKVAKRGQDVALRCDPISGHVSLFWYQQALGQGPEFLTYFQNEAQLDKSGLPSDRFFAERPEGSVSTLKIQRTQQEDSAVYLCASSLASRLAGRETQYFGPGTRLLVL.

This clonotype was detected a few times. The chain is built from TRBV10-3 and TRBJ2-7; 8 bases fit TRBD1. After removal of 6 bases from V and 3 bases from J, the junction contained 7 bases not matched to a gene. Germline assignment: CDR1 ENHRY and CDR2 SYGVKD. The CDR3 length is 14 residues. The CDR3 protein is CAISKGQGNYEQYF. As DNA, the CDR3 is TGTGCCATCAGCAAAGGACAGGGCAACTACGAGCAGTACTTC.

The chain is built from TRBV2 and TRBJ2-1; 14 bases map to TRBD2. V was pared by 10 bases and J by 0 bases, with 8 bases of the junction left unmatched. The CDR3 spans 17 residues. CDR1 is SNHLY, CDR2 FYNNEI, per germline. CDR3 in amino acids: CATYLGTSGSSYNEQFF. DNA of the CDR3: TGTGCCACATACCTCGGGACTAGCGGGAGCTCCTACAATGAGCAGTTCTTC.

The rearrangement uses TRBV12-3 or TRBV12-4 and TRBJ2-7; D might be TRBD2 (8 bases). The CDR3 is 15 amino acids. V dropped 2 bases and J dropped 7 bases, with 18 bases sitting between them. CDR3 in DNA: TGTGCCAGCAGTTTAAATTCGGGAGGGGGCCGGGAGCAGTACTTC. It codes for CASSLNSGGGREQYF.

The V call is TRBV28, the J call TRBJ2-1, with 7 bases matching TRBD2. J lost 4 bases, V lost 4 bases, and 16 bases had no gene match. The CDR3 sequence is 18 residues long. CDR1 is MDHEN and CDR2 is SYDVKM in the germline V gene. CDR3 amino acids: CASSSSSIGTTEYNEQFF. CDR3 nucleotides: TGTGCCAGCAGTTCTAGTAGTATCGGGACTACCGAATACAATGAGCAGTTCTTC.

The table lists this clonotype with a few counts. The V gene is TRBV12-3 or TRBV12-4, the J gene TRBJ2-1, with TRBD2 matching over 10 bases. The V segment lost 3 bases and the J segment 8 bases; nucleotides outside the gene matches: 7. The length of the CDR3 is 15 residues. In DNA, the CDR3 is TGTGCCAGCAGTTTCGGTCTAGCGGGGGTAGATGAGCAGTTCTTC. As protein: CASSFGLAGVDEQFF.

For the CDR3, the DNA is TGTGCCAGCGCCACGGACCGGGATGTGACTGAAGCTTTCTTT. This encodes CASATDRDVTEAFF. The chain combines TRBV25-1 with TRBJ1-1; D gene uncertain. Trimming removed 8 bases at V and 5 bases at J, with 18 bases between. This CDR3 has 14 residues. CDR1 is MGHDK and CDR2 is SYGVNS in the germline V gene.

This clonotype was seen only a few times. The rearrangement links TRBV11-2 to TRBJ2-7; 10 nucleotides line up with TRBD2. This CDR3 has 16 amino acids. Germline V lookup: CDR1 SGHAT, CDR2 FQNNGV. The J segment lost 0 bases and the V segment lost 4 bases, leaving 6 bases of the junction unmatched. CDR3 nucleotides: TGTGCCAGCAGCTCTAATAGCGGGGGGAGCTCCTACGAGCAGTACTTC. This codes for CASSSNSGGSSYEQYF.

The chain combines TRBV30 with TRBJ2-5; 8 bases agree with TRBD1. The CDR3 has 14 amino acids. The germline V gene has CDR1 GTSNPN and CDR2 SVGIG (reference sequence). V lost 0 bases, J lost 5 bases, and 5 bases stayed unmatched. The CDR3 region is CAWSVPGGSETQYF. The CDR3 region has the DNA TGTGCCTGGAGTGTACCAGGGGGCTCGGAGACCCAGTACTTC.